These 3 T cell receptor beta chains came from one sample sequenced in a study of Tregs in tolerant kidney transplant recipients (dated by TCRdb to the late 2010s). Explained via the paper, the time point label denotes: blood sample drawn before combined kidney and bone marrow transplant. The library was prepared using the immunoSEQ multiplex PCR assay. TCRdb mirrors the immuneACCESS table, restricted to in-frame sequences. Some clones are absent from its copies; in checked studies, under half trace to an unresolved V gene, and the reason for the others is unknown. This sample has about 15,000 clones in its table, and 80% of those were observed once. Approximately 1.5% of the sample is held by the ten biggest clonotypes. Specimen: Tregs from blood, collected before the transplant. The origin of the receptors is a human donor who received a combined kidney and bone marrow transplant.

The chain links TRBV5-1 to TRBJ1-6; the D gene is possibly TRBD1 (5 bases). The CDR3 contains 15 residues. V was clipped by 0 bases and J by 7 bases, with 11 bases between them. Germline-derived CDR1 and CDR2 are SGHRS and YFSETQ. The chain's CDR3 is CASSLEGLNNSPLHF. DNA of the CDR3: TGCGCCAGCAGCTTGGAGGGACTTAACAATTCACCCCTCCACTTT.

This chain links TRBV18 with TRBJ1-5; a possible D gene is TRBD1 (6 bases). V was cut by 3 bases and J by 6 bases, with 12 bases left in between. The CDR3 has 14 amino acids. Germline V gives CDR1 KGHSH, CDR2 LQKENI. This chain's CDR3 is CASSPSRGTQPQHF. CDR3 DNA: TGTGCCAGCTCACCCTCCAGGGGTACTCAGCCCCAGCATTTT.

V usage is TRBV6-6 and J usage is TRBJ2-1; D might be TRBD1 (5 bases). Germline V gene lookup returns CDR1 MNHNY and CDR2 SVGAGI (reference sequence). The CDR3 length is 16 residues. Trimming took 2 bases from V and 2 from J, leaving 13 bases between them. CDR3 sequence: CASSYRRQTTYNEQFF. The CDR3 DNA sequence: TGTGCCAGCAGTTACCGCCGACAGACGACCTACAATGAGCAGTTCTTC.